The 21 T cell receptor beta chains given below trace back to one sample, sequenced in a study of CXCR3-negative and CXCR3-positive naive CD8 T cells. UMI-labeled 5' RACE TRB cDNA libraries were prepared from the cells. After re-calling the 5' RACE reads, TCRdb lists one entry per CDR3 protein, DNA absent. The specimen's table records about 90,000 distinct CDR3 sequences. The sequencing input was naive CXCR3- CD8+ T cells from blood. Documented subset: CD45RO-CCR7+CD27+CD95- naive CD8+ T cells lacking CXCR3 (TNR3-). Source of these receptors: a human donor in good health. Some clones in this sample may be carry-over from other donors' samples.

The chain links TRBV28 to TRBJ2-7; TCRdb indicates TRBD1, and absent DNA this call remains unverified. CDR1 MDHEN and CDR2 SYDVKM come from the germline V gene. CDR3 length: 13 amino acids. The chain's CDR3 is CASSFRPGLEQYF.

The chain recombines TRBV20-1 with TRBJ1-6; TCRdb lists TRBD1, though no DNA is available to test this call. This CDR3 contains 14 residues. In germline, CDR1 is DFQATT, CDR2 SNEGSKA (reference sequence). This chain's CDR3 is CSALPTGEGSPLHF.

The chain recombines TRBV20-1 with TRBJ2-1. CDR3 length: 14 residues. Looked up from germline, CDR1 is DFQATT and CDR2 is SNEGSKA (reference sequence). The CDR3 is CSALGESSYNEQFF.

V gene TRBV29-1 combines with J gene TRBJ2-1. Germline V gene sequence: CDR1 SQVTM, CDR2 ANQGSEA. This CDR3 comprises 13 residues. The CDR3 reads CSVEGGNYNEQFF.

V and J are TRBV7-9 and TRBJ1-5. Per the germline V gene, CDR1 is SEHNR and CDR2 is FQNEAQ (reference sequence). This CDR3 has 14 amino acids. CDR3 sequence: CASSVNRDNQPQHF.

The chain recombines TRBV4-1 with TRBJ2-5. The CDR3 spans 15 residues. Germline CDR1 is MGHRA and CDR2 is YSYEKL. This CDR3 is CASSQGESWVETQYF.

Here the CDR3 reads CASSRTLGLARDTGELFF. The chain couples TRBV28 to TRBJ2-2; as DNA is missing, the TRBD2 call by TCRdb cannot be tested. Germline loops: CDR1 MDHEN, CDR2 SYDVKM. The CDR3 is 18 amino acids.

The chain uses TRBV13 and TRBJ2-1; as DNA is missing, the TRBD1 call by TCRdb cannot be tested. The length of the CDR3 is 13 residues. CDR1 PRHDT and CDR2 FYEKMQ come from the germline V gene (reference sequence). CDR3 amino acids: CASSSLMGDEQFF.

The genes are TRBV29-1 and TRBJ2-5. The CDR3 sequence is 12 residues long. Per the germline V gene, CDR1 is SQVTM and CDR2 is ANQGSEA. CDR3 sequence reads: CSVEGIVETQYF. Drawing the rest from reference TRBV29-1 and TRBJ2-5, the complete variable domain is SAVISQKPSRDICQRGTSLTIQCQVDSQVTMMFWYRQQPGQSLTLIATANQGSEATYESGFVIDKFPISRPNLTFSTLTVSNMSPEDSSIYLCSVEGIVETQYFGPGTRLLVL.

CDR3 sequence: CSARAVSDVDSGNTIYF. The rearrangement links TRBV20-1 to TRBJ1-3. The CDR3 loop spans 17 amino acids. In germline, CDR1 is DFQATT, CDR2 SNEGSKA (reference sequence).

The genes are TRBV20-1 and TRBJ2-2; TCRdb picks TRBD2, but there is no DNA to check that call. This CDR3 has 15 amino acids. Germline V gene lookup returns CDR1 DFQATT and CDR2 SNEGSKA (reference sequence). Here the CDR3 reads CSASTSGGPPGELFF.

The CDR3 protein is CSVAGQADFYGYTF. The chain joins TRBV29-1 to TRBJ1-2; TCRdb returns TRBD1, unconfirmable since there is no DNA. In germline, CDR1 is SQVTM, CDR2 ANQGSEA. CDR3 size: 14 residues.

The chain recombines TRBV7-9 with TRBJ1-1. This CDR3 has 14 amino acids. CDR1 is SEHNR, CDR2 FQNEAQ, per germline (reference sequence). The CDR3: CASSLEWENTEAFF. Full variable domain (outside the CDR3, taken from reference TRBV7-9 and TRBJ1-1): DTGVSQNPRHKITKRGQNVTFRCDPISEHNRLYWYRQTLGQGPEFLTYFQNEAQLEKSRLLSDRFSAERPKGSFSTLEIQRTEQGDSAMYLCASSLEWENTEAFFGQGTRLTVV.

The rearrangement joins TRBV5-1 to TRBJ2-7; no DNA is available, so the TRBD2 call from TCRdb remains unchecked. The CDR3 is made up of 16 amino acids. Germline V gene data show CDR1 as SGHRS and CDR2 as YFSETQ. CDR3 loop: CASSLDGFQRAYEQYF.

The V and J genes are TRBV6-6 and TRBJ1-2. The CDR3 contains 12 residues. Germline V gene sequence: CDR1 MNHNY, CDR2 SVGAGI (reference sequence). The CDR3 is CASSYLEGGYTF.

V gene TRBV7-2 combines with J gene TRBJ2-1; TCRdb lists TRBD2, though no DNA is available to test this call. This CDR3 has 19 residues. Germline V gene lookup returns CDR1 SGHTA and CDR2 FQGNSA. The CDR3 spells CASSLGSSGGADSYNEQFF.

The V and J genes are TRBV27 and TRBJ2-7; TCRdb's D gene call, TRBD1, goes unchecked for lack of DNA. The CDR3 extends over 18 amino acids. The V gene's germline CDR1 is MNHEY and CDR2 SMNVEV (reference sequence). CDR3: CASRGMGYRGESSYEQYF.

CDR3 loop: CASSLTGEGQPQHF. The chain combines TRBV6-2 or TRBV6-3 with TRBJ1-5; TCRdb gives TRBD1 as the D gene, but with no DNA this cannot be confirmed. Looked up from germline, CDR1 is MNHEY and CDR2 is SVGEGT. The CDR3 is 14 amino acids.

The genes are TRBV6-6 and TRBJ2-7. Germline V gene sequence: CDR1 MNHNY, CDR2 SVGAGI (reference sequence). The CDR3 contains 15 residues. Here the CDR3 reads CASSYMENRAYEQYF.

The chain has TRBV12-3 or TRBV12-4 and TRBJ1-1; there is no DNA to check the TCRdb D call of TRBD1. The CDR3 sequence is 13 residues long. The CDR3 loop reads CASTGGVTTEAFF.

The gene calls are TRBV5-1 and TRBJ2-7; TCRdb reports TRBD1, a call that lacks DNA to check it against. The CDR3 loop spans 13 amino acids. The germline CDR1 and CDR2 sequences are SGHRS and YFSETQ. The CDR3 is CASSQYGGYEQYF. The whole variable domain, remainder taken from reference TRBV5-1 and TRBJ2-7, is KAGVTQTPRYLIKTRGQQVTLSCSPISGHRSVSWYQQTPGQGLQFLFEYFSETQRNKGNFPGRFSGRQFSNSRSEMNVSTLELGDSALYLCASSQYGGYEQYFGPGTRLTVT.